This TCR beta chain emerged from a study of T cell responses to AZD1222 COVID-19 vaccine (dated by TCRdb to the early 2020s). Context from the whole study: AZD1222 recipients whose second dose came at about 4 weeks and those whose second dose came at about 12 weeks were combined into one group, since spike-specific TCR depth and breadth did not differ between the two schedules. TCR sequencing was performed for about 240 trial participants, of whom approximately 200 were given two doses of AZD1222 and approximately 25 were given two doses of MenACWY control vaccine. Trial participants were enrolled into age subgroups of 18-55, 56-69 and 70-plus years, which contained approximately 150, 28 and 58 TCR-sequenced participants, respectively. What the work shows at the level of the full study, not this receptor alone: Because no day 14 peak-response samples were available, the repertoires could be characterized only after the peak T cell response. The whole spike protein was spanned by vaccine-associated CD4 TCRs, and dominant responses were seen in regions 160-218 and 743-854. In the small 56-69-year group, the increase in depth fell short of significance, most likely because of low power. After two AZD1222 doses, spike-specific TCR breadth and depth were significantly higher than at day 0 and than in MenACWY recipients. Reportedly, almost half of the unique spike-specific TCRs recognized epitopes lying outside the regions that are mutated in the B.1.351 and B.1.1.7 variants. Participants were mostly white British and included more females than males, and it was suggested by the authors that clonal diversity may have been underestimated. Conclusions about previously exposed vaccinees were limited because only a handful of AZD1222 recipients were SARS-CoV-2 seropositive at baseline.

The CDR3 regions of human TCRbeta chains were analyzed by immunosequencing. The study's own analysis went as follows. Repertoire TCRs were checked for matches against a reference library of SARS-CoV-2-specific TCRs that had been generated using the MIRA antigen-specificity platform. Breadth was defined as the fraction of unique TCRs that were SARS-CoV-2-associated, and depth was defined as the fraction of total T cells that were SARS-CoV-2-associated. Using the MIRA data, each spike-specific TCR was mapped to the spike region that the TCR reacts to and placed in a CD4 or CD8 class. Log10-transformed breadth and depth values were compared by one-way ANOVA with Sidak's multiple comparisons tests. This is the immuneACCESS table as TCRdb keeps it, with only in-frame sequences that have V and J called. A part of the clones is gone; compared with another copy, unresolved V genes explain less than half, and the rest is unexplained. Clone size and the V and J calls come from that table; the DNA yielded D and trimming. Counted in this sample were about 120,000 clones; approximately 85% of them appeared once. The top ten clones comprise 9% to 9.5% of the sample.

This specimen's time point label, per the study, means: baseline before first vaccination. Vaccinee samples came from UK trials COV001 and COV002, including a single-blind randomized controlled phase 2/3 trial of AZD1222 (ChAdOx1 nCoV-19) in healthy adults. For TCRbeta chain sequencing, PBMC samples from trial participants were taken at day 0 and at day 28 after the second dose. About this clone itself: The clone's antigen remains unknown. No per-base quality is available; no much larger clone lies one base away.

The CDR3 covers 15 residues, taking in both the cysteine and the phenylalanine. The entry retains the CDR3 DNA only, 45 bases that are in frame from base 1. A distance of 9 bases separates the germline ends of V and J, which lose 6 bases and 0 bases respectively. CDR1 is given as MRHNA and CDR2 as SNTAGT, both from the germline V gene. This receptor chain uses TRBV6-4 and TRBJ1-6; TRBD1 could be the D gene, as 5 bases match. Sequenced here: peripheral blood, sampled on day 0 of AZD1222 vaccination. The clonotype was recovered from an adult in good health. In nucleotides, the sequence is TGTGCCAGCAGCAGGGTCAGCTCCTATAATTCACCCCTCCACTTT. This gives the protein CASSRVSSYNSPLHF.